This TCR beta chain was observed in a study of technical replicates of blood from several donors. V shed 6 bases and J 2 bases; nucleotides not matched to a gene: 8. The germline V gene has CDR1 MDHEN and CDR2 SYDVKM. The CDR3 contains 15 residues. The table came from immunoSEQ multiplex PCR; TCRdb's copy has only in-frame clones and leaves some out. The sample yields over 60,000 clones, around 93% seen once. This sequence originates from a human donor in good health. The chain is built from TRBV28 and TRBJ2-7; 9 bases line up with TRBD1. What was sequenced was T cells isolated from PBMCs. The CDR3 bases are TGTGCCAGCAGCGCCTTGACAGGGGGGCCCTACGAGCAGTACTTC. Amino acids: CASSALTGGPYEQYF.